A single sample is the source of the 9 T cell receptor beta chains below, sequenced in a study of cytomegalovirus exposure and HLA in healthy donors. Primers for the PCR totalled 60 Vbeta and 13 Jbeta. Repertoires were generated with immunoSEQ multiplex PCR, while TCRdb's copy carries only in-frame clones and drops some. Of approximately 130,000 clones in the sample, around two thirds were seen once. The sequencing sample was made of PBMCs. Receptor source: a middle-aged woman in good health and CMV-seronegative.

The rearrangement links TRBV11-1 to TRBJ1-1; 7 bases agree with TRBD1. The J segment lost 4 bases and the V segment lost 5 bases, leaving 13 bases of the junction unmatched. This CDR3 contains 16 residues. The germline gives CDR1 SGHAT, CDR2 FQDESV (reference sequence). CDR3 coding DNA: TGTGCCAGCAGCCCCCGACAGGGATTAGGTAGCACTGAAGCTTTCTTT. Protein product: CASSPRQGLGSTEAFF.

The sample holds one count of this clone. The CDR3 DNA reads as TGTGCCAGCAGCCAAGGCACAGGGGTATACACCGGGGAGCTGTTTTTT. Protein sequence: CASSQGTGVYTGELFF. The chain combines TRBV4-2 with TRBJ2-2; 7 bases are shared with TRBD1. The CDR3 consists of 16 residues. Germline-derived CDR1 and CDR2 are LGHNA and YNFKEQ. V shed 1 base and J 3 bases; nucleotides not matched to a gene: 5.

V is TRBV5-6 and J is TRBJ2-5; 9 positions match TRBD2. The end of the DNA fits TRBJ2-7 better, so the J call may be wrong. Germline assignment: CDR1 SGHDT and CDR2 YYEEEE. This CDR3 contains 15 residues. The CDR3 DNA sequence: TGTGCCAGCAGCCGCGGGGGGGTTTCCACCTACGAGCAGTACTTC. Amino acid sequence: CASSRGGVSTYEQYF.

This sequence joins TRBV7-2 and TRBJ2-7; D is perhaps TRBD2 (5 bases). The CDR3 is made up of 13 amino acids. CDR1 is SGHTA, CDR2 FQGNSA, per germline. V was trimmed by 5 bases and J by 8 bases, leaving 16 bases between them. The CDR3 reads CASSDPAGYKQYF. In DNA form, the CDR3 reads TGTGCCAGCAGCGATCCGGCGGGTTACAAGCAGTACTTC.

V gene TRBV10-3 combines with J gene TRBJ2-7; perhaps TRBD1 as D (6 bases). The CDR3 loop spans 14 amino acids. CDR1 and CDR2 from the germline V gene are ENHRY and SYGVKD. The V end was cut by 5 bases, the J end by 6 bases, with 17 bases between. The CDR3 DNA reads TGTGCCATCAGTACTAAACCGGACAGCCTCGAGCAGTACTTC. Protein sequence: CAISTKPDSLEQYF.

The gene calls are TRBV29-1 and TRBJ1-2; D is uncertain. Trimming stripped 4 bases from V and 3 bases from J, with 18 bases between. The V gene's germline CDR1 is SQVTM and CDR2 ANQGSEA. The CDR3 loop spans 15 amino acids. DNA for the CDR3: TGCAGCGTTGGTCTCCCCGAGGGAATTTACTATGGCTACACCTTC. As protein: CSVGLPEGIYYGYTF.

The genes are TRBV18 and TRBJ2-5; D is possibly TRBD2 (5 bases). Germline V gene lookup returns CDR1 KGHSH and CDR2 LQKENI. The V end was cut by 3 bases, the J end by 2 bases, with 7 bases between. This CDR3 contains 13 residues. The CDR3 sequence is CASSPGSQETQYF. The CDR3 DNA reads as TGTGCCAGCTCACCGGGGAGTCAAGAGACCCAGTACTTC. Supplemented by reference TRBV18 and TRBJ2-5, the full variable domain reads NAGVMQNPRHLVRRRGQEARLRCSPMKGHSHVYWYRQLPEEGLKFMVYLQKENIIDESGMPKERFSAEFPKEGPSILRIQQVVRGDSAAYFCASSPGSQETQYFGPGTRLLVL.

Only a few counts were recorded for this clone. The rearrangement links TRBV4-3 to TRBJ2-3; no definite D call. V gave up 0 bases and J gave up 2 bases, with 6 bases separating them. The CDR3 loop spans 14 amino acids. Germline CDR1 reads LGHNA; CDR2 reads YSLEER. The CDR3 region is CASSQDGHTDTQYF. The DNA of the CDR3 is TGCGCCAGCAGCCAAGATGGCCACACAGATACGCAGTATTTT.

The chain combines TRBV29-1 with TRBJ1-2, with TRBD1 matching 7 bases. This CDR3 is built from 15 residues. Per germline, CDR1 SQVTM and CDR2 ANQGSEA. After removal of 6 bases from V and 4 bases from J, the junction contained 14 bases not matched to a gene. CDR3 in DNA: TGCAGCGTGAAAACCGGACAGGCCACCCTCTATGGCTACACCTTC. Protein product: CSVKTGQATLYGYTF.